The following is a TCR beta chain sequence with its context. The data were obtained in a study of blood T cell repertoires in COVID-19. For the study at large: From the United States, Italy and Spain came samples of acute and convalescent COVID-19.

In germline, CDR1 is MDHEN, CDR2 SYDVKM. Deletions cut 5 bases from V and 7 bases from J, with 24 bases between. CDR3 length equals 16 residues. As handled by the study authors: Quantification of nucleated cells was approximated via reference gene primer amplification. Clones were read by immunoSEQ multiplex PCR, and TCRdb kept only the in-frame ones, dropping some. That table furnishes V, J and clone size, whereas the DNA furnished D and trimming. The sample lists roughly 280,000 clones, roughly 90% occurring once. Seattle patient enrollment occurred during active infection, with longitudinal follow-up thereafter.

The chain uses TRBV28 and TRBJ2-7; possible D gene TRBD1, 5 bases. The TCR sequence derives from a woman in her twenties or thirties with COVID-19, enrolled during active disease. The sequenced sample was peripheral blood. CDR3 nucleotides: TGTGCCAGCAGTCCAATCGGTAGGGGAAGTCTGGAAGAGCAGTACTTC. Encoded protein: CASSPIGRGSLEEQYF.